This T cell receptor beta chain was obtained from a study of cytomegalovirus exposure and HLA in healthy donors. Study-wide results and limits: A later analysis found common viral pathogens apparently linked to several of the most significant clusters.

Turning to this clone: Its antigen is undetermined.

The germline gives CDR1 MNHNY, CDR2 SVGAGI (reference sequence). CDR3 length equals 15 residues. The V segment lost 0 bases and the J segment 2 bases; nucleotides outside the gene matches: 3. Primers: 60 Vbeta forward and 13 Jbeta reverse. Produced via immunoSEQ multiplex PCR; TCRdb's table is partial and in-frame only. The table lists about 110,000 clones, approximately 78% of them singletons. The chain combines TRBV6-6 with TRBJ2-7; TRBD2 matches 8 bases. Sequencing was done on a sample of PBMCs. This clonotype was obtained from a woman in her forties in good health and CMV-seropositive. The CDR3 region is CASSYSRGGPYEQYF. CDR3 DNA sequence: TGTGCCAGCAGTTACTCACGGGGGGGGCCCTACGAGCAGTACTTC.